This T cell receptor beta chain comes out of a study of cytomegalovirus exposure and HLA in healthy donors. General observations from the study: In a later analysis, across HLA loci, associated TCR counts were highest for DRB1, lowest for HLA-C. Most TCR sequences showed up rarely, but some public TCRs showed up in many donors. Reports described diagnosis of cytomegalovirus status by the classifier as highly specific and sensitive.

PCR involved 60 Vbeta and 13 Jbeta primers. As processed by the authors: Among the unique TCR beta chains that a later analysis counted, 70 million to 85 million in all, about 12 million were shared. The method was immunoSEQ multiplex PCR; TCRdb's version includes in-frame clones alone and lacks a portion of them. V and J calls plus clone size are reproduced from that table; the DNA served to infer D and trimming. The sample includes 100,000 to 150,000 clones, roughly 77% of them seen just once. In regard to this clone: Its antigen remains unidentified.

The material sequenced was PBMCs. The TCR sequence derives from a young woman in good health and CMV-seronegative.

The CDR3 is CASSHGQANTEAFF. In DNA form, the CDR3 reads TGTGCCAGCAGCCATGGACAAGCGAACACTGAAGCTTTCTTT. The rearrangement links TRBV7-9 to TRBJ1-1, with a tentative D call TRBD1 (5 bases). CDR1 and CDR2 (germline): SEHNR, FQNEAQ (reference sequence). The CDR3 loop spans 14 amino acids. V shed 5 bases and J shed 1 base, with 11 bases lying between them.